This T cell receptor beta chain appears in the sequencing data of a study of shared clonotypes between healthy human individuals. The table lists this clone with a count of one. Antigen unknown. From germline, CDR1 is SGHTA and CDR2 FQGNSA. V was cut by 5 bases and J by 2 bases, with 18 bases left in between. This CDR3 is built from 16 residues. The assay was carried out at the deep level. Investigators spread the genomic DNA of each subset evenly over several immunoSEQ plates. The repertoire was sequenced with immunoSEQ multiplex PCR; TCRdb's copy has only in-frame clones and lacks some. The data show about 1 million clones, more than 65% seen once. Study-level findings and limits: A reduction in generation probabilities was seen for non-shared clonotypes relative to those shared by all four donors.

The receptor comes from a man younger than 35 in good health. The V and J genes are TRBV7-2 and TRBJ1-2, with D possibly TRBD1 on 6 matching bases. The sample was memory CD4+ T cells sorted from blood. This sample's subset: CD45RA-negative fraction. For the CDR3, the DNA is TGTGCCAGCAGCCGTCGGGTCGGGGGCGAAAACTATGGCTACACCTTC. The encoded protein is CASSRRVGGENYGYTF.